Below, 23 T cell receptor beta chains from the same sample are listed, as sequenced in a study of cytomegalovirus exposure and HLA in healthy donors. The primer mix had 60 Vbeta and 13 Jbeta primers. Data came from immunoSEQ multiplex PCR; TCRdb stores just in-frame clones and leaves some out. The sample consists of over 60,000 clones, 60% to 75% of them appearing once. Sequenced sample: PBMCs. These receptors were taken from a male donor in good health and CMV-seropositive.

The chain combines TRBV29-1 with TRBJ2-3, with 9 bases aligning to TRBD2. Trimming cost V 3 bases and J 1 base; bases outside gene matches: 8. Germline V gene data show CDR1 as SQVTM and CDR2 as ANQGSEA. The CDR3 length is 16 residues. The CDR3, as DNA: TGCAGCGTTGACTTAGCGGGAGAAGTCGGCACAGATACGCAGTATTTT. Residues: CSVDLAGEVGTDTQYF.

A few counts support this clone. J is TRBJ1-1 and V is TRBV5-1; no clear D gene. Germline-derived CDR1 and CDR2 are SGHRS and YFSETQ. The CDR3 length is 17 residues. V was trimmed by 2 bases and J by 0 bases, leaving 17 bases between them. The CDR3 reads CASSFEASRLMNTEAFF. The CDR3 bases are TGCGCCAGCAGCTTCGAGGCCAGTAGGTTGATGAACACTGAAGCTTTCTTT.

The chain links TRBV7-9 to TRBJ1-2, with D unresolved. Germline CDR1 is SEHNR and CDR2 is FQNEAQ (reference sequence). The V gene lost 5 bases and the J gene lost 1 base, with 17 bases spanning the gap. CDR3 length: 16 residues. The CDR3 DNA reads TGTGCCAGCAGCCAGACCCTCAGGAACTTTAACTATGGCTACACCTTC. This encodes CASSQTLRNFNYGYTF. Based on the CDR3 plus reference TRBV7-9 and TRBJ1-2, the full variable domain is DTGVSQNPRHKITKRGQNVTFRCDPISEHNRLYWYRQTLGQGPEFLTYFQNEAQLEKSRLLSDRFSAERPKGSFSTLEIQRTEQGDSAMYLCASSQTLRNFNYGYTFGSGTRLTVV.

The V gene is TRBV4-1, the J gene TRBJ1-1; D possibly corresponds to TRBD1 (5 bases). Trimming shortened V by 1 base and J by 3 bases, and 21 bases separated the two germline ends. Looked up from germline, CDR1 is MGHRA and CDR2 is YSYEKL. The CDR3 is made up of 18 amino acids. The CDR3 is CASSQGGGVLRGDTEAFF. CDR3 nucleotide sequence: TGCGCCAGCAGCCAAGGGGGGGGTGTGCTTAGGGGTGACACTGAAGCTTTCTTT.

This clone occurred a few times. The J gene is TRBJ1-4, the V gene TRBV30; a weak D match, TRBD1 (5 bases). The germline CDR1 and CDR2 sequences are GTSNPN and SVGIG (reference sequence). The CDR3 contains 15 residues. V was shortened by 3 bases and J by 4 bases, with 15 bases between the two germline ends. The CDR3, as DNA: TGTGCCTGGAGATTGAAGGGGCTGGATAATGAAAAACTGTTTTTT. Its translation is CAWRLKGLDNEKLFF.

CDR3 sequence (DNA): TGTGCCAGCAGCTCCAGCGGCGCCTACGAGCAGTACTTC. It yields the protein CASSSSGAYEQYF. The V and J genes are TRBV7-2 and TRBJ2-7; maybe TRBD2 (5 bases). The ends were cut back, 4 bases at V and 2 bases at J, with 9 bases in the middle. This CDR3 spans 13 amino acids. Germline CDR1 SGHTA, CDR2 FQGNSA.

The chain combines TRBV27 with TRBJ2-7; the match to TRBD2 covers 7 bases. V dropped 6 bases and J dropped 3; count of bases not matched to a gene: 11. Germline V CDR1 and CDR2: MNHEY, SMNVEV (reference sequence). The CDR3 spans 15 residues. Here the CDR3 DNA reads TGTGCCAGCAGGTCCCTGGGAGGGGCCTTCTACGAGCAGTACTTC. Protein product: CASRSLGGAFYEQYF.

The rearrangement uses TRBV5-1 and TRBJ2-5; 7 bases align to TRBD2. Trimming cost V 3 bases and J 5 bases; bases outside gene matches: 7. The CDR3 length is 14 residues. Looked up from germline, CDR1 is SGHRS and CDR2 is YFSETQ. The CDR3 DNA is TGCGCCAGCAGCTCGGGGGAGGGGTTGGAGACCCAGTACTTC. The encoded protein is CASSSGEGLETQYF.

This clone appeared a single time. The gene calls are TRBV5-1 and TRBJ2-7, with 7 bases aligning to TRBD1. CDR3 length: 15 amino acids. The germline gives CDR1 SGHRS, CDR2 YFSETQ. The V gene end was trimmed by 4 bases and the J gene end by 4 bases; junction bases not matched to a gene: 11. CDR3: CASSIRDSGVYEQYF. The CDR3 bases are TGCGCCAGCAGCATCCGGGACAGTGGTGTATACGAGCAGTACTTC.

This chain links TRBV6-7 with TRBJ2-7, with TRBD2 matching 9 bases. TRBV6-7 belongs to the ORF category, with a function that is uncertain. This CDR3 is built from 16 residues. J was trimmed by 0 bases and V by 5 bases; bases with no gene match: 8. CDR3: CASSDRTSASSYEQYF. DNA for the CDR3: TGTGCCAGCAGTGACCGGACTAGCGCGAGCTCCTACGAGCAGTACTTC.

The V and J genes are TRBV5-6 and TRBJ2-1; 11 bases are a match to TRBD2. Germline V gives CDR1 SGHDT, CDR2 YYEEEE. V shed 3 bases, J shed 3 bases, and the junction held 5 bases outside the gene matches. CDR3 length: 16 amino acids. In nucleotides, the CDR3 is TGTGCCAGCAGCTGGGGGCTAGCGGGGGGCTACAATGAGCAGTTCTTC. The encoded protein is CASSWGLAGGYNEQFF.

This clone showed up just once. This rearrangement joins TRBV6-6 to TRBJ2-7; D is perhaps TRBD1 (5 bases). Germline V gene data show CDR1 as MNHNY and CDR2 as SVGAGI (reference sequence). This CDR3 comprises 14 residues. V was cut by 0 bases and J by 2 bases, with 8 bases left in between. CDR3 residues: CASSYSRQTYEQYF. In DNA, the CDR3 is TGTGCCAGCAGTTACTCAAGACAGACCTACGAGCAGTACTTC.

The V and J genes are TRBV18 and TRBJ2-2, with a tentative D call TRBD2 (6 bases). This CDR3 is 17 amino acids long. V was shortened by 6 bases and J by 1 base, with 18 bases between the two germline ends. Germline V gene data show CDR1 as KGHSH and CDR2 as LQKENI. The DNA of the CDR3 is TGTGCCAGCTCCTCCGTCGGCCTAGCGCTGAACACCGGGGAGCTGTTTTTT. This gives the protein CASSSVGLALNTGELFF. The whole variable domain, filled in from reference TRBV18 and TRBJ2-2, reads NAGVMQNPRHLVRRRGQEARLRCSPMKGHSHVYWYRQLPEEGLKFMVYLQKENIIDESGMPKERFSAEFPKEGPSILRIQQVVRGDSAAYFCASSSVGLALNTGELFFGEGSRLTVL.

This clone turned up a few times. The genes are TRBV6-6 and TRBJ1-4, with D unresolved. Germline loops: CDR1 MNHNY, CDR2 SVGAGI (reference sequence). The CDR3 is 12 residues long. Between the trimmed V and J ends, which lost 5 bases and 10 bases, there was a span of 11 bases. CDR3 sequence: CASSDTTVKLFF. The DNA of the CDR3 is TGTGCCAGCAGTGACACGACGGTAAAACTGTTTTTT.

CDR3 DNA sequence: TGTGCCAGCAGCCTGGACAGGAACGAGCAGTACTTC. The encoded protein is CASSLDRNEQYF. This chain uses TRBV7-9 with TRBJ2-7; 7 bases fit TRBD1. This CDR3 has 12 amino acids. From germline, CDR1 is SEHNR and CDR2 FQNEAQ (reference sequence). The J segment lost 5 bases and the V segment lost 5 bases, leaving 3 bases of the junction unmatched.

J is TRBJ2-7 and V is TRBV5-4; the match to TRBD1 covers 10 bases. Germline lookup yields CDR1 SGHNT and CDR2 YYREEE (reference sequence). V lost 4 bases to trimming and J lost 7 bases; unmatched junction nucleotides: 5. The length of the CDR3 is 13 residues. CDR3 DNA: TGTGCCAGCAGCGGGGGGACAGGGGTTGAGCAGTACTTC. The encoded protein is CASSGGTGVEQYF.

This clone was seen only a few times. This rearrangement joins TRBV6-6 to TRBJ2-7; 10 nucleotides match TRBD2. This CDR3 is built from 13 residues. Germline V gene lookup returns CDR1 MNHNY and CDR2 SVGAGI (reference sequence). Germline trimming cut 6 bases from V and 3 bases from J; bases unmatched to any gene: 2. The DNA of the CDR3 is TGTGCCAGCAGGTTAGCGGGAGGCTACGAGCAGTACTTC. Protein sequence: CASRLAGGYEQYF.

The genes are TRBV19 and TRBJ2-1; 10 bases align to TRBD1. The V gene's germline CDR1 is LNHDA and CDR2 SQIVND (reference sequence). The CDR3 has 14 residues. The V and J ends lost 10 bases and 2 bases, in that order; junction bases with no gene match: 5. The CDR3 sequence is CATRQGAAYNEQFF. Here the CDR3 DNA reads TGTGCCACCCGACAGGGGGCCGCCTACAATGAGCAGTTCTTC.

The DNA of the CDR3 is TGCGCCAGCAGCCTTTTCGGACAGGGTTCCTACGAGCAGTACTTC. Translated, it gives CASSLFGQGSYEQYF. V is TRBV4-3 and J is TRBJ2-7; 8 bases line up with TRBD1. The CDR3 consists of 15 residues. CDR1 LGHNA and CDR2 YSLEER come from the germline V gene. The trim removed 4 bases at V and 1 base at J, leaving 6 bases unmatched.

The chain recombines TRBV27 with TRBJ1-1; tentative D call: TRBD1 (6 bases). Germline V gene lookup returns CDR1 MNHEY and CDR2 SMNVEV (reference sequence). V lost 7 bases, J lost 1 base, and 13 bases lay in between. This CDR3 spans 14 amino acids. This chain's CDR3 is CASNKGRGNTEAFF. In nucleotides, the CDR3 is TGTGCCAGCAACAAGGGCAGGGGGAACACTGAAGCTTTCTTT.

The genes are TRBV7-2 and TRBJ1-3, with unresolved D. The CDR3 covers 16 residues. Trimming removed 0 bases from V and 0 bases from J, with 9 bases in between. Germline CDR1 is SGHTA and CDR2 is FQGNSA. CDR3 sequence: CASSLAVGLSGNTIYF. The CDR3 DNA sequence: TGTGCCAGCAGCTTAGCGGTGGGCCTCTCTGGAAACACCATATATTTT.

CDR3 in amino acids: CASSLVGGAGNTIYF. The CDR3 DNA reads as TGTGCCAGCAGCTTAGTGGGAGGGGCTGGAAACACCATATATTTT. This sequence joins TRBV13 and TRBJ1-3, with D perhaps matching TRBD1 (5 bases). The germline V gene encodes CDR1 PRHDT and CDR2 FYEKMQ (reference sequence). This CDR3 is built from 15 residues. Trimming cost V 1 base and J 2 bases, with 9 bases left between them.

The rearrangement uses TRBV7-2 and TRBJ1-5; 7 bases match TRBD1. Per germline, CDR1 SGHTA and CDR2 FQGNSA. CDR3 length equals 13 residues. J lost 9 bases, V lost 5 bases, and 7 bases had no gene match. The CDR3 region has the DNA TGTGCCAGCAGCGGGACAGAAAGGGGGCCCCAGCATTTT. Its protein is CASSGTERGPQHF.